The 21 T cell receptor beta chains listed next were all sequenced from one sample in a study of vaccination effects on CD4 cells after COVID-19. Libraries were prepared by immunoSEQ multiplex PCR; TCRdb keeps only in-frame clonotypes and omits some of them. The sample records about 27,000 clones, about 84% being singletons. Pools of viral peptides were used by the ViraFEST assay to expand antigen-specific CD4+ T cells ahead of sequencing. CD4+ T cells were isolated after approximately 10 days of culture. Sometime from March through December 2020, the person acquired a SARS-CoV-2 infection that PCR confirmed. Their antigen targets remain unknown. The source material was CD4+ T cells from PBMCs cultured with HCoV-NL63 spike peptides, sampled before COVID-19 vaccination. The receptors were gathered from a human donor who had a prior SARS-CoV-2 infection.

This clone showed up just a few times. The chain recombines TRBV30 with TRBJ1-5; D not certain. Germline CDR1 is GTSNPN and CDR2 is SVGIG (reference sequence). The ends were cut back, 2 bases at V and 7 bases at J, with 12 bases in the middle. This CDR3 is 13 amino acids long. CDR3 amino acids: CAWSHRYGQPQHF. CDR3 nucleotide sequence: TGTGCCTGGAGTCACCGATATGGACAGCCCCAGCATTTT.

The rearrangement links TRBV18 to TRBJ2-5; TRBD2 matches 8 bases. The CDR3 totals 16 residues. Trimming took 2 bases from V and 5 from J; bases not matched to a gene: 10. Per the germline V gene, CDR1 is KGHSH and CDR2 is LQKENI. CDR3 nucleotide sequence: TGTGCCAGCTCACCAAGAGGGCCAGCGGGGGTTGAGACCCAGTACTTC. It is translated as CASSPRGPAGVETQYF.

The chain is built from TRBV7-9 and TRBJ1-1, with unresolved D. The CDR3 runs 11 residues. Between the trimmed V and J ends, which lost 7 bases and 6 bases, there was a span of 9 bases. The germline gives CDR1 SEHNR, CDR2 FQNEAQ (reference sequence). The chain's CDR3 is CASTSRSEAFF. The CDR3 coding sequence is TGTGCCAGCACCTCAAGATCTGAAGCTTTCTTT.

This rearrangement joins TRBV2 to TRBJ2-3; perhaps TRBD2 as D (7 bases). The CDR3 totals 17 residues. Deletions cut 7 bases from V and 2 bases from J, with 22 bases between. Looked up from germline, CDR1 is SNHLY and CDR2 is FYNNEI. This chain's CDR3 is CASTFSRRGQDTDTQYF. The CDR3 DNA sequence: TGTGCCAGCACATTTTCCCGGCGGGGGCAGGACACAGATACGCAGTATTTT.

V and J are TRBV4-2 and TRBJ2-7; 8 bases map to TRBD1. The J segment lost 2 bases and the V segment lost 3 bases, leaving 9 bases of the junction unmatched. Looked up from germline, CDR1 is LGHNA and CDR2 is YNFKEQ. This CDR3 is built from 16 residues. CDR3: CASSHQSTGVPYEQYF. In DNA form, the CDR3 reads TGTGCCAGCAGCCATCAATCGACAGGGGTTCCCTACGAGCAGTACTTC.

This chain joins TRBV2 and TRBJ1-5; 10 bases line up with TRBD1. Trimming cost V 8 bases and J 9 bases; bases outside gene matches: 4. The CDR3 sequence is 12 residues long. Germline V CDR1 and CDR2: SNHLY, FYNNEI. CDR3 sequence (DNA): TGTGCCAGCCGGGACAGGGGAGCGCCCCAGCATTTT. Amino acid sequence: CASRDRGAPQHF.

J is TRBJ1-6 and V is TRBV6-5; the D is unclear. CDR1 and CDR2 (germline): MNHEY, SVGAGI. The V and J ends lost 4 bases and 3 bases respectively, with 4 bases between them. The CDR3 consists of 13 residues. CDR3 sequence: CASSSLYNSPLHF. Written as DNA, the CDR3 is TGTGCCAGCAGTTCCCTCTATAATTCACCCCTCCACTTT.

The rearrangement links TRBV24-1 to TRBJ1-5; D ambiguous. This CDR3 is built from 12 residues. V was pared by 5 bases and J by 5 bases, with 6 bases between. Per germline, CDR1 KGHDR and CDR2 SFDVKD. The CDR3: CATSAGDQPQHF. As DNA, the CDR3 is TGTGCCACCAGTGCTGGGGATCAGCCCCAGCATTTT.

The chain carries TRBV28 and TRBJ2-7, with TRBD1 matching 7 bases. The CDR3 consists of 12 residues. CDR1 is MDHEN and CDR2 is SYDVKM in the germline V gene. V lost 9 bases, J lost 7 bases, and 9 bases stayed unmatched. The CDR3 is CASPGQFGEQYF. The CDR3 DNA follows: TGTGCCAGTCCGGGACAGTTTGGTGAGCAGTACTTC.

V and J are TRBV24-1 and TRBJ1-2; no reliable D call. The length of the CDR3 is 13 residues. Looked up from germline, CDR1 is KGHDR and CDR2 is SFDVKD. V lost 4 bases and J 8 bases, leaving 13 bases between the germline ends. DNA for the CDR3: TGTGCCACCAGTGAAACTACAACATACGGCTACACCTTC. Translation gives CATSETTTYGYTF.

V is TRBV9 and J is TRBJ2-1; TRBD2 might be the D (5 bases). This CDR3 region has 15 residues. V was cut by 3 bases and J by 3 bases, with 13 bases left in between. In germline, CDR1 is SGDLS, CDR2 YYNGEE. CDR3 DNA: TGTGCCAGCAGCGAAATCGGACTGGACTACAATGAGCAGTTCTTC. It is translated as CASSEIGLDYNEQFF.

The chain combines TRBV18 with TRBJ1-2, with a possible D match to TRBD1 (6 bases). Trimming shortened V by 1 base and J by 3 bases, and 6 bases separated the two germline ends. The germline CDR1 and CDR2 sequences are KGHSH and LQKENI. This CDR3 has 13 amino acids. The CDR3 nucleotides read TGTGCCAGCTCACCACAGGGGGACTATGGCTACACCTTC. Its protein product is CASSPQGDYGYTF.

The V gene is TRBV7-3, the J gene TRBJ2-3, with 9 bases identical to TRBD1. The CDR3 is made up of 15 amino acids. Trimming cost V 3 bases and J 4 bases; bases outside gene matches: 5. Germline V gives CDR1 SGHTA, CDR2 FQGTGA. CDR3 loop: CASSLTGGIPDTQYF. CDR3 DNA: TGTGCCAGCAGCTTGACAGGGGGTATCCCAGATACGCAGTATTTT.

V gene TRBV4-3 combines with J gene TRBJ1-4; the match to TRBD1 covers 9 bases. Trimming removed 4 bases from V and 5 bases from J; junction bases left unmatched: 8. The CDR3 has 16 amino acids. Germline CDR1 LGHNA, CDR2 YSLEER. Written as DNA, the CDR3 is TGCGCCAGCAGCCCTGGACAGGGGAGAGGGAATGAAAAACTGTTTTTT. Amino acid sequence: CASSPGQGRGNEKLFF.

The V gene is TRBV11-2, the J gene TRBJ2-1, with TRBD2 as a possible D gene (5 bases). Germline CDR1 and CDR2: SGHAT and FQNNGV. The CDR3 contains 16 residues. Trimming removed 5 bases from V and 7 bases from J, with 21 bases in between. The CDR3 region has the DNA TGTGCCAGCAGCCGAACCGGCGGGTCCGTAGTAAATGAGCAGTTCTTC. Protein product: CASSRTGGSVVNEQFF.

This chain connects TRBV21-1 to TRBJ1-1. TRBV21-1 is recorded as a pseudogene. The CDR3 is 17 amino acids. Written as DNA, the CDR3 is TGTGCCAGCAGCAAAAATTTAGGTCGGAGGGAGAACACTGAAGCTTTCTTT. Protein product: CASSKNLGRRENTEAFF.

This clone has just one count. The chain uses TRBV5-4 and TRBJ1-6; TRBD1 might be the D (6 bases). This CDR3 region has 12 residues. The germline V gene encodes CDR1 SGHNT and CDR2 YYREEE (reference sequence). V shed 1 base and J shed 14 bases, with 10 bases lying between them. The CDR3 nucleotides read TGTGCCAGCAGCTTGCATAAGGGGGCCCTCCACTTT. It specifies CASSLHKGALHF. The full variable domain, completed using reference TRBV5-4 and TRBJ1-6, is ETGVTQSPTHLIKTRGQQVTLRCSSQSGHNTVSWYQQALGQGPQFIFQYYREEENGRGNFPPRFSGLQFPNYSSELNVNALELDDSALYLCASSLHKGALHFGNGTRLTVT.

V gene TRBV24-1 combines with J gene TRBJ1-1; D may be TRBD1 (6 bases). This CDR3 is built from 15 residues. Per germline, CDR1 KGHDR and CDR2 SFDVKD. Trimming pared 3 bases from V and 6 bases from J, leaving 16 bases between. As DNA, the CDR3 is TGTGCCACCAGTGATACCCGGGGGCACCCTCCTGAAGCTTTCTTT. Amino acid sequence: CATSDTRGHPPEAFF.

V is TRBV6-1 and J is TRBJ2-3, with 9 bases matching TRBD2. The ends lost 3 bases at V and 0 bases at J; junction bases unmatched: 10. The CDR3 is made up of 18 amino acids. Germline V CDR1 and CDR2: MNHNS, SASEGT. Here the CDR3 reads CASSEWAFAGGSTDTQYF. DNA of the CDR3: TGTGCCAGCAGTGAGTGGGCCTTTGCGGGGGGGAGCACAGATACGCAGTATTTT.

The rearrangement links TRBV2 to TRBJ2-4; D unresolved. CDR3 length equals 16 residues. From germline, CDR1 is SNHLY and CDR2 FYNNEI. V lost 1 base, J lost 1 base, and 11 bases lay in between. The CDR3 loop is CASSEVGRAAKNIQYF. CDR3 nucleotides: TGTGCCAGCAGTGAAGTTGGTAGGGCGGCCAAAAACATTCAGTACTTC.

This chain's CDR3 is CASNSGGLTTFGSYNEQFF. The DNA of the CDR3 is TGTGCCAGCAATTCAGGGGGACTAACGACTTTTGGCTCCTACAATGAGCAGTTCTTC. This chain connects TRBV2 to TRBJ2-1; perhaps D is TRBD1 or TRBD2 (7 bases each). Trimming shortened V by 7 bases and J by 0 bases, and 25 bases separated the two germline ends. The CDR3 has 19 amino acids. Germline lookup yields CDR1 SNHLY and CDR2 FYNNEI.